The rows below give T cell receptor beta chains drawn from one sample of a study of blood T cell repertoires in COVID-19. Assay used: immunoSEQ multiplex PCR; TCRdb lists only in-frame clones, some missing. The repertoire includes roughly 350,000 clones, about 88% of them detected once, and about 7% sits in the top ten. The sample comprised peripheral blood. The receptors derive from a woman in her 70s with COVID-19, enrolled during active disease. CDR3s include the opening cysteine and the closing phenylalanine or tryptophan. The order of the fields is V gene, J gene, clone size, D gene, CDR3 protein, CDR3 DNA. The D gene is left open where the match is weak. The size field is filled for only some rows; it gives once, few, many or a size class.

TRBV19,TRBJ1-1,NA,TRBD1,CASSIGTGGMNTEAFF,TGTGCCAGTAGTATCGGGACAGGGGGAATGAACACTGAAGCTTTCTTT
TRBV2,TRBJ2-7,many,TRBD2,CASSVLGGTSYEQYF,TGTGCCAGCAGTGTATTGGGGGGGACCTCCTACGAGCAGTACTTC
TRBV5-1,TRBJ2-3,NA,NA,CASSSSSLGPTDTQYF,TGCGCCAGCAGCTCCTCTTCACTAGGACCCACAGATACGCAGTATTTT
TRBV6-1,TRBJ2-5,few,TRBD2,CASSEARTSGGARLETQYF,TGTGCCAGCAGTGAAGCTAGGACTAGCGGGGGGGCGAGGTTAGAGACCCAGTACTTC
TRBV19,TRBJ1-2,NA,TRBD1,CASSITTGAYGYTF,TGTGCCAGTAGTATCACCACAGGGGCCTATGGCTACACCTTC
TRBV5-4,TRBJ1-2,once,NA,CASTRLGRYGYTF,TGTGCCAGCACCCGGTTAGGGAGGTATGGCTACACCTTC
TRBV12-3/TRBV12-4,TRBJ1-1,NA,NA,CASRGTGGGEAFF,TGTGCCAGCAGGGGGACGGGGGGAGGTGAAGCTTTCTTT
TRBV6-4,TRBJ2-3,NA,TRBD2,CASSPGGTDTQYF,TGTGCCAGCAGTCCCGGGGGGACAGATACGCAGTATTTT
TRBV27,TRBJ2-5,NA,NA,CASSLSTGQETQYF,TGTGCCAGCAGTTTATCGACAGGCCAAGAGACCCAGTACTTC
TRBV5-4,TRBJ1-2,NA,NA,CASSPGRGSYGYTF,TGTGCCAGCAGCCCCGGTAGGGGATCCTATGGCTACACCTTC
TRBV5-6,TRBJ2-2,NA,NA,CASSPIQGGHTGELFF,TGTGCCAGCAGCCCTATTCAGGGGGGCCACACCGGGGAGCTGTTTTTT
TRBV6-2/TRBV6-3,TRBJ1-5,NA,TRBD1,CASSYSNQGVDGNQPQHF,TGTGCCAGCAGTTACTCGAACCAGGGGGTTGACGGCAATCAGCCCCAGCATTTT
TRBV5-1,TRBJ2-7,NA,NA,CASSFTGSSYEQYF,TGCGCCAGCAGCTTTACAGGGAGCTCCTACGAGCAGTACTTC
TRBV2,TRBJ2-1,NA,TRBD2,CASRAGTSGGDNEQFF,TGTGCCAGCAGGGCCGGGACTAGCGGGGGGGACAATGAGCAGTTCTTC
TRBV27,TRBJ1-4,NA,NA,CASSLSYPGVFDEKLFF,TGTGCCAGCAGTTTATCCTACCCAGGGGTATTTGATGAAAAACTGTTTTTT
TRBV28,TRBJ2-4,NA,NA,CASSPGHYSGTPKNIQYF,TGTGCCAGCAGCCCAGGCCACTACTCCGGGACACCGAAAAACATTCAGTACTTC
TRBV27,TRBJ1-5,NA,NA,CASSLSGTTNQPQHF,TGTGCCAGCAGTTTATCCGGGACAACTAATCAGCCCCAGCATTTT
TRBV7-9,TRBJ2-3,NA,TRBD1,CASSPGTGGTDTQYF,TGTGCCAGCAGCCCCGGGACAGGGGGCACAGATACGCAGTATTTT
TRBV7-9,TRBJ2-2,NA,TRBD2,CASSHRTSGTVTGELFF,TGTGCCAGCAGCCACAGGACTAGCGGAACTGTTACCGGGGAGCTGTTTTTT
TRBV30,TRBJ1-3,once,NA,CAWYGTSSGNTIYF,TGTGCCTGGTATGGGACATCCTCTGGAAACACCATATATTTT
TRBV24-1,TRBJ2-3,NA,TRBD2,CATSDWEGPSTDTQYF,TGTGCCACCAGTGACTGGGAGGGGCCGAGCACAGATACGCAGTATTTT
TRBV3-1/TRBV3-2,TRBJ2-3,NA,NA,CASSKGGGAKADTQYF,TGTGCCAGCAGCAAAGGAGGGGGGGCCAAAGCGGATACGCAGTATTTT
TRBV9,TRBJ2-7,NA,TRBD2,CASSVSGGLSYEQYF,TGTGCCAGCAGCGTTAGCGGGGGCCTGTCCTACGAGCAGTACTTC
TRBV5-1,TRBJ2-7,NA,TRBD1,CASSLGPGQENYEQYF,TGCGCCAGCAGCTTGGGGCCGGGACAGGAGAACTACGAGCAGTACTTC
TRBV4-3,TRBJ2-7,NA,NA,CASSQEEESYEQYF,TGCGCCAGCAGCCAAGAAGAGGAATCCTACGAGCAGTACTTC
TRBV6-6,TRBJ1-1,NA,NA,CASSYSSDREAFF,TGTGCCAGCAGTTACTCGTCGGACAGAGAAGCTTTCTTT
TRBV6-5,TRBJ2-3,NA,TRBD1,CASSYSIGTADTQYF,TGTGCCAGCAGTTACTCGATTGGGACAGCCGATACGCAGTATTTT
TRBV2,TRBJ1-2,once,TRBD1,CASTTGVEGYTF,TGTGCCAGCACCACAGGGGTGGAGGGCTACACCTTC
TRBV12-5,TRBJ1-2,NA,NA,CASGAPGLRDGYTF,TGTGCTAGTGGTGCCCCGGGACTTAGGGATGGCTACACCTTC
TRBV27,TRBJ1-6,NA,TRBD1,CASSSHWDRGSYNSPLHF,TGTGCCAGCAGTTCCCACTGGGACAGGGGTTCCTATAATTCACCCCTCCACTTT
TRBV5-1,TRBJ1-6,NA,NA,CASSPFGGASDSPLHF,TGCGCCAGCAGCCCATTCGGGGGGGCGTCGGATTCACCCCTCCACTTT
TRBV2,TRBJ1-1,NA,NA,CASSVRKGGGTEAFF,TGTGCCAGCAGTGTTAGAAAGGGTGGAGGGACTGAAGCTTTCTTT
TRBV5-1,TRBJ2-5,NA,NA,CASSSLLLQETQYF,TGCGCCAGCAGCTCCTTATTACTCCAAGAGACCCAGTACTTC
TRBV29-1,TRBJ1-5,NA,NA,CSVSRGTNQPQHF,TGCAGCGTTTCCCGGGGGACTAATCAGCCCCAGCATTTT
TRBV11-3,TRBJ2-3,NA,NA,CASSINGGPTDTQYF,TGTGCCAGCAGCATCAACGGGGGGCCCACAGATACGCAGTATTTT
TRBV27,TRBJ1-6,NA,NA,CASRGGLITNSPLHF,TGTGCCAGCAGGGGGGGATTGATTACGAATTCACCCCTCCACTTT
TRBV6-4,TRBJ1-6,few,TRBD1,CASSTGGNSPLHF,TGTGCCAGCAGCACAGGGGGTAATTCACCCCTCCACTTT
TRBV18,TRBJ2-3,NA,NA,CASSPSSVDTQYF,TGTGCCAGCTCACCCTCCTCGGTCGATACGCAGTATTTT
TRBV7-9,TRBJ1-3,NA,NA,CASSLESSGNTIYF,TGTGCCAGCAGCTTAGAGAGCTCTGGAAACACCATATATTTT
TRBV4-3,TRBJ1-2,NA,NA,CASSQDTGSYGYTF,TGCGCCAGCAGCCAAGATACGGGGAGTTATGGCTACACCTTC
TRBV7-2,TRBJ1-1,NA,TRBD1,CASSLAYRGSMGRTEAFF,TGTGCCAGCAGCTTAGCTTACAGGGGGTCAATGGGGAGGACTGAAGCTTTCTTT
TRBV12-3/TRBV12-4,TRBJ1-2,NA,NA,CASRTGINYGYTF,TGTGCCAGCAGAACAGGGATTAACTATGGCTACACCTTC
TRBV15,TRBJ2-1,NA,NA,CATSSRGGGYNEQFF,TGTGCCACCAGCTCAAGGGGAGGGGGTTATAATGAGCAGTTCTTC
TRBV24-1,TRBJ1-1,NA,TRBD1,CATIGTGGEAFF,TGTGCCACCATCGGGACAGGGGGCGAAGCTTTCTTT
TRBV7-2,TRBJ1-5,NA,NA,CASSLDYVQPQHF,TGTGCCAGCAGCTTAGACTACGTGCAGCCCCAGCATTTT
TRBV7-8,TRBJ2-7,NA,TRBD2,CASSLVAGGPSEQYF,TGTGCCAGCAGCTTAGTGGCGGGGGGCCCTAGCGAGCAGTACTTC
TRBV6-5,TRBJ2-3,NA,NA,CASSYSQSTPTDTQYF,TGTGCCAGCAGTTACTCCCAAAGCACCCCCACAGATACGCAGTATTTT
TRBV4-2,TRBJ1-1,NA,NA,CASSPDRDRQAFF,TGTGCCAGCAGCCCTGACAGAGACCGACAGGCTTTCTTT
TRBV12-3/TRBV12-4,TRBJ1-2,NA,NA,CASSVFLTGGYTF,TGTGCCAGCAGTGTCTTCTTGACAGGAGGCTACACCTTC
TRBV6-1,TRBJ2-3,NA,TRBD2,CASSEAPLAGGTDTQYF,TGTGCCAGCAGTGAAGCGCCACTAGCGGGGGGCACAGATACGCAGTATTTT
TRBV5-1,TRBJ1-4,NA,TRBD1,CASIKGTGNEKLFF,TGCGCCAGCATCAAAGGGACAGGGAATGAAAAACTGTTTTTT